This T cell receptor (beta chain) was profiled in a study of blood T cell repertoires in COVID-19. V lost 6 bases, J lost 4 bases, and 7 bases stayed unmatched. Per the germline V gene, CDR1 is SNHLY and CDR2 is FYNNEI. This CDR3 contains 15 residues. The protocol was immunoSEQ multiplex PCR, while the TCRdb copy is restricted to in-frame clones and leaves out a portion. The sample holds about 200,000 clones, nearly 90% seen once. The J gene is TRBJ2-1, the V gene TRBV2; 9 nucleotides align to TRBD1. The sequenced sample was peripheral blood. The receptor comes from a man in his 60s with active or convalescent COVID-19. The CDR3 bases are TGTGCCAGCAGGGCCCAGACAGGGGGTTACAATGAGCAGTTCTTC. The encoded protein is CASRAQTGGYNEQFF. Looking up the rest from reference TRBV2 and TRBJ2-1 gives the full variable domain: EPEVTQTPSHQVTQMGQEVILRCVPISNHLYFYWYRQILGQKVEFLVSFYNNEISEKSEIFDDQFSVERPDGSNFTLKIRSTKLEDSAMYFCASRAQTGGYNEQFFGPGTRLTVL.